This T cell receptor beta chain came from a study of cytotoxic CD8 clonotypes in ibrutinib-treated CLL. Generated by immunoSEQ multiplex PCR, the TCRdb table keeps only in-frame clones and is missing some. The top ten clones hold 20% to 25% of a sample with more than 85,000 clones, approximately 80% of them seen once. The CDR3 spans 15 residues. CDR1 SGHDT and CDR2 YYEEEE come from the germline V gene. Trimming left V 0 bases short and J 8 bases short, with 17 bases between. The chain carries TRBV5-6 and TRBJ1-2; D is possibly TRBD1 (5 bases). This TCR was recovered from a human donor with chronic lymphocytic leukemia. Sequenced material: PBMCs, taken after 24 months of ibrutinib treatment. The CDR3 DNA reads as TGTGCCAGCAGCTTGGTTACAGGACGAAAAGGGGGCTACACCTTC. Translated: CASSLVTGRKGGYTF.